These T cell receptor beta chains were read from a single sample in a study of T-cell reconstitution after alpha-beta-depleted transplantation in children. TCRdb re-analysed the PCR reads in MiXCR, keeping a single row per CDR3 protein. The table includes 250,000 to 400,000 distinct CDR3 sequences, 20% to 30% detected once. Sequencing used PBMCs, mostly from graft donor cells, obtained 180 days after TCRalphabeta/CD19-depleted stem cell transplant. The receptors were gathered from a male patient aged 10-17 years who had a stem cell transplant for acute lymphoblastic leukemia, so the T cells may come from the graft donor. Both conserved end residues are part of each CDR3. The order of the fields is V gene, D gene, clone size, J gene, CDR3 DNA, CDR3 protein. D genes are given only for firm matches. Rows may omit the clone size; those that give it use once, few, many or a size class.

TRBV20-1,NA,NA,TRBJ1-4,TGCAGTGGCCTACAGGTGCTGAATGAAAAACTGTTTTTT,CSGLQVLNEKLFF
TRBV5-1,TRBD2,few,TRBJ2-1,TGCGCCAGCAGCTTGGCTAGCGGGAAGCCCTACAATGAGCAGTTCTTC,CASSLASGKPYNEQFF
TRBV12-3/TRBV12-4,NA,NA,TRBJ1-1,TGTGCCAGCAGTTTAATAAAGAACACTGAAGCTTTCTTT,CASSLIKNTEAFF
TRBV12-3/TRBV12-4,TRBD2,NA,TRBJ2-1,TGTGCCAGCAGTTTTCCGCGGGAGAACCACAATGAGCAGTTCTTC,CASSFPRENHNEQFF
TRBV5-1,NA,NA,TRBJ2-3,TGCGCCAGCAGCTTGGTGGCAGGGCGAGCCAAAGATACGCAGTATTTT,CASSLVAGRAKDTQYF
TRBV9,NA,once,TRBJ2-7,TGTGCCAGCAGCGTAGACAAGGGAATAGGCGAGCAGTACTTC,CASSVDKGIGEQYF
TRBV12-3/TRBV12-4,TRBD2,many,TRBJ2-7,TGTGCCAGCAGCCTCACTAGCGGGAGGACCTACGAGCAGTACTTC,CASSLTSGRTYEQYF
TRBV2,NA,NA,TRBJ2-1,TGTGCCAGCAGTGAAGCGGGGGTCTCCTACAATGAGCAGTTCTTC,CASSEAGVSYNEQFF
TRBV9,NA,NA,TRBJ2-7,TGTGCCAGCAGCGTAGTGGGACCCAAAAGGTGCTACGAGCAGTACTTC,CASSVVGPKRCYEQYF
TRBV5-1,NA,NA,TRBJ1-1,TGCGCCAGCAGCTTGGTCTGGGGGACGGGAAATGAAGCTTTCTTT,CASSLVWGTGNEAFF
TRBV27,NA,few,TRBJ1-5,TGTGCCAGCAGTTCTGCCGACAGGTGGTATCAGCCCCAGCATTTT,CASSSADRWYQPQHF
TRBV6-2/TRBV6-3,NA,few,TRBJ1-4,TGTGCCAGCAGTTACGACTCAACTAATGAAAAACTGTTTTTT,CASSYDSTNEKLFF
TRBV5-1,TRBD1,NA,TRBJ2-7,TGCGCCAGCAGCTCCGGACAGGGTACGGACGAGCAGTACTTC,CASSSGQGTDEQYF
TRBV7-3,NA,NA,TRBJ2-6,TGTGCCAGCAGCGGTAGTCAGATGGGGGCCAACGTCCTGACTTTC,CASSGSQMGANVLTF
TRBV12-3/TRBV12-4,TRBD1,NA,TRBJ2-7,TGTGCCAGCAGCACACAGGGGGTCGAGCAGTACTTC,CASSTQGVEQYF
TRBV15,TRBD2,NA,TRBJ2-1,TGTGCCACCAGCCACCGACTAGCGAGATACAATGAGCAGTTCTTC,CATSHRLARYNEQFF
TRBV12-3/TRBV12-4,NA,NA,TRBJ2-7,TGTGCCAGCAGCCCCTGGGGCAGGGCTTACGAGCAGTACTTC,CASSPWGRAYEQYF
TRBV6-1,NA,few,TRBJ2-6,TGTGCCAGCAGTGGCCCGGGAACTGGGGCCAACGTCCTGACTTTC,CASSGPGTGANVLTF